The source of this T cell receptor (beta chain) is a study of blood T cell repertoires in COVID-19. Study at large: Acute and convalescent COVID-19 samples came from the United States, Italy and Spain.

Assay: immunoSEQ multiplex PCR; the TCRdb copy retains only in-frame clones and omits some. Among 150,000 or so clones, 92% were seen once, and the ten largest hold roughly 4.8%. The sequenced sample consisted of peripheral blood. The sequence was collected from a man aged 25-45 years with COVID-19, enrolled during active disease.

CDR3: CASSILAGGLYEQYF. The CDR3 nucleotides read TGTGCCAGCAGCATACTAGCGGGGGGGCTCTACGAGCAGTACTTC. The rearrangement links TRBV7-2 to TRBJ2-7, with TRBD2 identical over 13 bases. Germline values: CDR1 SGHTA, CDR2 FQGNSA. This CDR3 is 15 amino acids long. Trimming at V came to 5 bases and at J to 3 bases, leaving 4 bases not matched to a gene.